The text below deals with one T cell receptor beta chain. The CDR3 extends over 11 amino acids. From germline, CDR1 is MNHNS and CDR2 SASEGT. Trimming removed 7 bases from V and 5 bases from J, with 8 bases in between. This PCR relied on a set of 60 Vbeta primers and 13 Jbeta primers. The method was immunoSEQ multiplex PCR; TCRdb's version includes in-frame clones alone and lacks a portion of them. Seen here are 150,000 to 200,000 clones, around four fifths observed once, and the top ten hold less than 1.5%. This record comes from a study of cytomegalovirus exposure and HLA in healthy donors. The sequencing sample was made of PBMCs. This rearrangement joins TRBV6-1 to TRBJ1-2; unclear D gene. The source of this sequence is a man younger than 35 in good health and CMV-seronegative. The chain's CDR3 is CASKIQYGYTF. CDR3 DNA: TGTGCCAGCAAAATCCAATATGGCTACACCTTC.